This TCR beta chain was captured in a study of cytomegalovirus exposure and HLA in healthy donors. This clone was detected a few times. Its antigen is as yet unknown. 13 Jbeta primers and 60 Vbeta primers were used for the PCR. TCRdb's copy holds only in-frame clones and misses some; the assay was immunoSEQ multiplex PCR. The table has hundreds of thousands of clones, over 65% seen once. Donors consisted of healthy bone marrow donors. Per the germline V gene, CDR1 is GTSNPN and CDR2 is SVGIG (reference sequence). The CDR3 has 15 residues. V lost 1 base to trimming and J lost 4 bases, with 13 bases between them. Study-wide results and limits: Across donors, presence/absence analyses took sequencing depth to be roughly uniform.

V gene TRBV30 combines with J gene TRBJ2-2, with D perhaps matching TRBD1 (6 bases). Specimen: PBMCs. This sequence originates from a young man in good health and CMV-seronegative. Here the CDR3 DNA reads TGTGCCTGGAGTGAGGCAGGGGCGAGCACCGGGGAGCTGTTTTTT. Translation: CAWSEAGASTGELFF.